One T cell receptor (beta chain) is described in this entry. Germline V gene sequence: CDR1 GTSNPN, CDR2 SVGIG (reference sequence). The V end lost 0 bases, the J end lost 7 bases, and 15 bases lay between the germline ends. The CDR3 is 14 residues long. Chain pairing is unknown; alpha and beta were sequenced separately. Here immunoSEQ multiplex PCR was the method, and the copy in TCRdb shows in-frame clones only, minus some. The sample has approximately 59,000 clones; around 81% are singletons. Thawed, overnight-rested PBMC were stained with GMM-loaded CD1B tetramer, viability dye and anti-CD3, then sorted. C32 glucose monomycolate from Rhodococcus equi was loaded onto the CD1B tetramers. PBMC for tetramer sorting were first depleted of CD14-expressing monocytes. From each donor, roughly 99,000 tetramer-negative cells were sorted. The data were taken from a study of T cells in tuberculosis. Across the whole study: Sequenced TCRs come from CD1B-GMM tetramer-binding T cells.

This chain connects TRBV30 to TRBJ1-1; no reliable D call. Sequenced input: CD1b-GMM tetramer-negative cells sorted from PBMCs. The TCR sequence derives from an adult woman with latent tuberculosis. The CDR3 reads CAWSVVGDRGEAFF. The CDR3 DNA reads TGTGCCTGGAGTGTAGTCGGGGATCGAGGTGAAGCTTTCTTT.